The sequence of this T cell receptor beta chain was determined in a study of blood T cell repertoires in COVID-19. Turning to the study itself: Samples representing acute and convalescent COVID-19 were sourced from the United States, Italy and Spain.

In the original processing: Estimated nucleated cell counts came from reference gene primer amplification. Only in-frame clones appear in the TCRdb table, and some are missing; sequencing was by immunoSEQ multiplex PCR. V and J calls and clone size are copied from that table; D and trimming were computed from the DNA. The sample holds 250,000 to 300,000 clones, around 83% seen once. This clone came up once. V shed 6 bases and J shed 3 bases, with 24 bases lying between them. Germline V gene data show CDR1 as MDHEN and CDR2 as SYDVKM. The CDR3 sequence is 17 residues long. The sequence was collected from a man aged 18 to 35 with active or convalescent COVID-19. This chain connects TRBV28 to TRBJ2-7; D is possibly TRBD2 (5 bases). Input material: peripheral blood. The CDR3 DNA reads TGTGCCAGCAGCCCCCGACTCCGAGGGCAGCCATTCTACGAGCAGTACTTC. Residues: CASSPRLRGQPFYEQYF.